Listed below are T cell receptor beta chains from one sample, sequenced in a study of control samples from healthy donors and cancer patients. The table came from immunoSEQ multiplex PCR; TCRdb's copy has only in-frame clones and leaves some out. The sample consists of around 72,000 clones, 84% of them appearing once. Sample: blood. The receptors stem from a man aged 50 or older in good health. Both conserved end residues are part of each CDR3. A D gene is named only where the DNA matches it firmly. Size is omitted from some rows. Given values are once, few, many or a class for expanded clones.

CDR3: CSAESSGNLDTQYF; DNA: TGCAGCGCCGAATCTAGCGGGAATTTAGATACGCAGTATTTT; size: NA; J: TRBJ2-3; V: TRBV29-1; D: TRBD2
CDR3: CASSPGSYNEQFF; DNA: TGTGCCAGCTCACCAGGGTCATACAATGAGCAGTTCTTC; size: NA; J: TRBJ2-1; V: TRBV18; D: NA
CDR3: CASSLEQFYEQYF; DNA: TGTGCCAGCAGTTTAGAACAATTCTACGAGCAGTACTTC; size: NA; J: TRBJ2-7; V: TRBV12-3/TRBV12-4; D: NA
CDR3: CASSPISGTVDTIYF; DNA: TGTGCCAGCTCGCCAATCTCCGGCACGGTGGACACCATATATTTT; size: NA; J: TRBJ1-3; V: TRBV18; D: NA
CDR3: CSVAAPGTQYF; DNA: TGCAGCGTTGCGGCCCCGGGGACCCAGTACTTC; size: NA; J: TRBJ2-5; V: TRBV29-1; D: NA
CDR3: CASSLGQSSSYEQYF; DNA: TGTGCCAGCAGTTTGGGACAGTCATCCTCCTACGAGCAGTACTTC; size: NA; J: TRBJ2-7; V: TRBV27; D: TRBD1
CDR3: CASSPSGTGNYGYTF; DNA: TGTGCCAGCAGCCCATCCGGGACAGGGAACTATGGCTACACCTTC; size: once; J: TRBJ1-2; V: TRBV3-1/TRBV3-2; D: TRBD1
CDR3: CASSLGDGLNEAFF; DNA: TGTGCCAGCAGCTTGGGAGACGGTCTCAATGAAGCTTTCTTT; size: once; J: TRBJ1-1; V: TRBV5-6; D: NA
CDR3: CASSPGSTGNQPQHF; DNA: TGTGCCAGCAGTCCGGGGAGTACCGGCAATCAGCCCCAGCATTTT; size: NA; J: TRBJ1-5; V: TRBV27; D: NA
CDR3: CASSFTSGGFGQFF; DNA: TGTGCCAGCAGTTTCACTAGCGGGGGTTTTGGGCAGTTCTTC; size: NA; J: TRBJ2-1; V: TRBV27; D: TRBD2
CDR3: CASIPSGDVSYNEQFF; DNA: TGTGCCAGCATCCCCAGCGGGGACGTCTCCTACAATGAGCAGTTCTTC; size: NA; J: TRBJ2-1; V: TRBV6-6; D: TRBD2
CDR3: CASSIVGGGQPQHF; DNA: TGTGCCAGTAGTATAGTAGGGGGTGGGCAGCCCCAGCATTTT; size: NA; J: TRBJ1-5; V: TRBV19; D: NA
CDR3: CASSRGRGTGELFF; DNA: TGTGCCAGCAGCCGGGGCCGGGGCACCGGGGAGCTGTTTTTT; size: NA; J: TRBJ2-2; V: TRBV14; D: NA
CDR3: CASSSVGQPQHF; DNA: TGTGCCAGCAGTTCAGTAGGTCAGCCCCAGCATTTT; size: few; J: TRBJ1-5; V: TRBV27; D: NA
CDR3: CASSQGDDRVGGGYTF; DNA: TGTGCCAGCAGCCAGGGGGATGACAGGGTTGGTGGTGGCTACACCTTC; size: once; J: TRBJ1-2; V: TRBV4-2; D: TRBD1
CDR3: CASSPVNNSPLHF; DNA: TGTGCCAGCAGTCCAGTTAATAATTCACCCCTCCACTTT; size: NA; J: TRBJ1-6; V: TRBV12-3/TRBV12-4; D: NA
CDR3: CASSRMTGRGYGYTF; DNA: TGTGCCAGCAGCCGGATGACGGGACGCGGCTATGGCTACACCTTC; size: few; J: TRBJ1-2; V: TRBV5-6; D: NA
CDR3: CASSPPGQGNNSPLHF; DNA: TGTGCCAGCAGTCCCCCGGGACAGGGCAATAATTCACCCCTCCACTTT; size: NA; J: TRBJ1-6; V: TRBV2; D: TRBD1
CDR3: CASSFLAGQPTDTQYF; DNA: TGTGCCAGCAGTTTTCTCGCGGGACAGCCCACAGATACGCAGTATTTT; size: NA; J: TRBJ2-3; V: TRBV27; D: NA
CDR3: CASSQGAEGSQVYEQYF; DNA: TGCGCCAGCAGCCAAGGGGCGGAGGGAAGCCAGGTCTACGAGCAGTACTTC; size: NA; J: TRBJ2-7; V: TRBV4-3; D: NA
CDR3: CSVGRLQGEQYF; DNA: TGCAGCGTCGGACGGCTTCAGGGCGAGCAGTACTTC; size: medium-sized; J: TRBJ2-7; V: TRBV29-1; D: NA
CDR3: CASSLVTGGETQYF; DNA: TGTGCCAGCAGCTTAGTTACGGGAGGCGAGACCCAGTACTTC; size: NA; J: TRBJ2-5; V: TRBV7-2; D: TRBD2
CDR3: CASSDHRATGELFF; DNA: TGTGCCAGCAGTGACCACAGGGCGACCGGGGAGCTGTTTTTT; size: NA; J: TRBJ2-2; V: TRBV6-1; D: NA